This TCR beta chain was captured by sequencing in a study of regulatory T cells in long-lasting Graves disease. Overall study: Graves' cases, newly diagnosed, had used antithyroid drugs under 3 months. Findings and limits, study-wide: With persistent disease, TRBV28, TRBJ1-2 and TRBJ2-5 were the favored segments.

iRepertoire HTBI primers and Arm-PCR of CDR3 regions built TCR beta libraries. TCRdb re-derived calls from the multiplex PCR reads in MiXCR, one entry per CDR3 protein. The repertoire includes 530,000 or so distinct CDR3 sequences, 15% to 20% of them detected once, and 12% sits in the top ten. Time point: newly diagnosed GD, antithyroid drugs for less than 3 months. Following extraction of RNA from PBMCs, that RNA was used to make the TCR library. Germline CDR1 SEHNR, CDR2 FQNEAQ (reference sequence). Trimming shortened V by 7 bases and J by 5 bases, and 15 bases separated the two germline ends. The CDR3 contains 14 residues. This clonotype was found many times. The target antigen is unknown. The same sample was also studied in work on T cells in Graves' hyperthyroidism and ophthalmopathy.

The TCR originated in a young man with Graves disease. The sample was peripheral blood mononuclear cells (PBMCs), taken at new diagnosis, from a patient treated with antithyroid drugs. The chain recombines TRBV7-9 with TRBJ2-1; no clear D. CDR3 coding DNA: TGTGCCAGCACCCCGTCTGAGGTCCACAATGAGCAGTTCTTC. This translates into CASTPSEVHNEQFF. Full variable domain (missing parts from reference TRBV7-9 and TRBJ2-1): DTGVSQNPRHKITKRGQNVTFRCDPISEHNRLYWYRQTLGQGPEFLTYFQNEAQLEKSRLLSDRFSAERPKGSFSTLEIQRTEQGDSAMYLCASTPSEVHNEQFFGPGTRLTVL.